This T cell receptor (beta chain) originates from a study of cytomegalovirus exposure and HLA in healthy donors. Regarding the study as a whole: Previous analysis showed most TCR beta V segments were productive about 87% or about 30% of the time. Most CMV-associated TCR beta chains appeared HLA-restricted in a later analysis. Reports indicated that the classifier achieved high specificity and sensitivity in diagnosing cytomegalovirus status.

Regarding donors, all were healthy bone marrow donors. Germline V gives CDR1 SNHLY, CDR2 FYNNEI. V shed 6 bases and J 7 bases; nucleotides not matched to a gene: 14. The CDR3 consists of 16 residues. A multiplex PCR was run with 60 Vbeta primers and 13 Jbeta primers. Clones were read by immunoSEQ multiplex PCR, and TCRdb kept only the in-frame ones, dropping some. The table includes about 130,000 clones, about 80% detected once. As concerns this clone: Its antigen is undetermined.

V and J are TRBV2 and TRBJ2-7; 11 positions agree with TRBD2. The sequence came from a woman aged 40-49 years in good health and CMV-seropositive. Sequencing was done on a sample of PBMCs. This CDR3 reads CASRTGVAGGPGEQYF. DNA of the CDR3: TGTGCCAGCAGGACGGGGGTAGCGGGAGGGCCAGGAGAGCAGTACTTC. Supplemented by reference TRBV2 and TRBJ2-7, the full variable domain reads EPEVTQTPSHQVTQMGQEVILRCVPISNHLYFYWYRQILGQKVEFLVSFYNNEISEKSEIFDDQFSVERPDGSNFTLKIRSTKLEDSAMYFCASRTGVAGGPGEQYFGPGTRLTVT.